The 7 T cell receptor beta chains presented below share a single source sample, sequenced in a study of control samples from healthy donors and cancer patients. Assay used: immunoSEQ multiplex PCR; TCRdb lists only in-frame clones, some missing. The data contain about 110,000 clones, 90% of them seen just once; the ten biggest clones take up more than 3.5%. The material sequenced was blood. Every receptor here comes from a human donor in good health. The donor label of this sample is uncertain.

The chain recombines TRBV5-1 with TRBJ2-7, with D perhaps matching TRBD1 (6 bases). Deletions cut 4 bases from V and 4 bases from J, with 18 bases between. Germline-derived CDR1 and CDR2 are SGHRS and YFSETQ. The CDR3 is 15 residues long. CDR3: CASSNGQTLAYEQYF. DNA of the CDR3: TGCGCCAGCAGCAACGGACAGACACTCGCTTACGAGCAGTACTTC. Full variable domain (remainder filled in from reference TRBV5-1 and TRBJ2-7): KAGVTQTPRYLIKTRGQQVTLSCSPISGHRSVSWYQQTPGQGLQFLFEYFSETQRNKGNFPGRFSGRQFSNSRSEMNVSTLELGDSALYLCASSNGQTLAYEQYFGPGTRLTVT.

The chain employs TRBV3-1 (or the pseudogene TRBV3-2) and TRBJ1-1, with 7 bases identical to TRBD1. V lost 4 bases, J lost 5 bases, and 7 bases stayed unmatched. Germline CDR1 LGHDT, CDR2 YNNKEL (reference sequence). The CDR3 extends over 14 amino acids. The CDR3 loop reads CASSPQGRDTEAFF. In DNA form, the CDR3 reads TGTGCCAGCAGCCCACAGGGGCGAGATACTGAAGCTTTCTTT.

This clone was counted only a few times. The gene calls are TRBV29-1 and TRBJ1-1; 8 positions match TRBD1. The CDR3 loop spans 13 amino acids. In germline, CDR1 is SQVTM, CDR2 ANQGSEA. The V gene end was trimmed by 5 bases and the J gene end by 7 bases; junction bases not matched to a gene: 9. The CDR3 bases are TGCAGCGTTAAAGCAGACAGGGGCATTGAAGCTTTCTTT. This translates into CSVKADRGIEAFF.

This clone has just one count. The chain carries TRBV11-2 and TRBJ2-1; D may match TRBD1 or TRBD2 (5 bases each). Germline CDR1 and CDR2: SGHAT and FQNNGV. V shed 1 base and J shed 6 bases, with 13 bases lying between them. This CDR3 spans 15 amino acids. For the CDR3, the DNA is TGTGCCAGCAGCTTAGGGGGGATACTAGGCAATGAGCAGTTCTTC. Protein: CASSLGGILGNEQFF. The full variable domain, completed using reference TRBV11-2 and TRBJ2-1, is EAGVAQSPRYKIIEKRQSVAFWCNPISGHATLYWYQQILGQGPKLLIQFQNNGVVDDSQLPKDRFSAERLKGVDSTLKIQPAKLEDSAVYLCASSLGGILGNEQFFGPGTRLTVL.

V gene TRBV5-6 combines with J gene TRBJ2-3; perhaps TRBD2 as D (6 bases). The CDR3 has 16 amino acids. Trimming pared 0 bases from V and 2 bases from J, leaving 13 bases between. Germline CDR1 reads SGHDT; CDR2 reads YYEEEE. In DNA form, the CDR3 reads TGTGCCAGCAGCTTGGTGGGGGGACTTAACACAGATACGCAGTATTTT. Protein: CASSLVGGLNTDTQYF.

The chain couples TRBV7-8 to TRBJ1-5; 7 bases are shared with TRBD1. Trimming took 3 bases from V and 4 from J; bases not matched to a gene: 6. Germline V gene data show CDR1 as SGHVS and CDR2 as FQNEAQ. The CDR3 loop spans 15 amino acids. In DNA form, the CDR3 reads TGTGCCAGCAGCTTGGACGGACAGGTTAATCAGCCCCAGCATTTT. This codes for CASSLDGQVNQPQHF.

The chain has TRBV18 and TRBJ1-5; the match to TRBD1 covers 7 bases. The germline V gene encodes CDR1 KGHSH and CDR2 LQKENI. The CDR3 is 15 amino acids. V lost 5 bases and J lost 5; bases outside the gene matches: 9. This CDR3 reads CASSTRGRVDQPQHF. DNA of the CDR3: TGTGCCAGCTCAACAAGGGGGCGCGTGGATCAGCCCCAGCATTTT.